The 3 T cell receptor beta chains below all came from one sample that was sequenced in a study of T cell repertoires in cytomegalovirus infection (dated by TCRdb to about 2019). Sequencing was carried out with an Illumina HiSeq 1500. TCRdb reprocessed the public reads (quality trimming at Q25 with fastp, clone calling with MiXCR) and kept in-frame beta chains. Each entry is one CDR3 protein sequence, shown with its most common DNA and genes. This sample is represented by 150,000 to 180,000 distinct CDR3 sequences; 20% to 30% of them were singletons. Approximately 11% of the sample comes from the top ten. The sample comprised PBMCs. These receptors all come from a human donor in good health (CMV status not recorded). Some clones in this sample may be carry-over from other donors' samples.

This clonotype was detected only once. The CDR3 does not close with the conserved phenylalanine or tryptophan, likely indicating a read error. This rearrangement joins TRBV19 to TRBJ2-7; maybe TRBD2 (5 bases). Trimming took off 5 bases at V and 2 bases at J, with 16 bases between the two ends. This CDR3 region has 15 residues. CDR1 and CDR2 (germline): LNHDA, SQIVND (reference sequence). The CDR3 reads CASSGSADPPYEQYI. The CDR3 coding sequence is TGTGCCAGTAGTGGTTCAGCGGATCCCCCCTACGAGCAGTACATC.

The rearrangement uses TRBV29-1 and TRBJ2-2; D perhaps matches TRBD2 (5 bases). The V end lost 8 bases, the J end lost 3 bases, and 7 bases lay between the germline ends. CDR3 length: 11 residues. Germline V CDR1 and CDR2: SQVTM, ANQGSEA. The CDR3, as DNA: TGCAGCACTAGGGACACCGGGGAGCTGTTTTTT. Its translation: CSTRDTGELFF.

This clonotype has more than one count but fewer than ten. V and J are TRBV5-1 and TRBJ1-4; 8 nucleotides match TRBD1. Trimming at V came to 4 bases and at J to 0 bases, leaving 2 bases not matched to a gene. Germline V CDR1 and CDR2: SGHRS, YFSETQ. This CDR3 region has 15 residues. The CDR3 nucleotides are TGCGCCAGCAGCCGGGACAGGCCAACTAATGAAAAACTGTTTTTT. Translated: CASSRDRPTNEKLFF.